The 12 T cell receptor beta chains given below trace back to one sample, sequenced in a study of blood T cells in healthy people across ages. A second PCR of about 7 to 11 cycles used a sample-barcoded 5' primer and a J-beta primer mix. TCRdb recomputed calls from the 5' RACE reads with MiXCR, one row per CDR3 protein. The data hold about 1.4 million distinct CDR3 sequences, with approximately 60% observed a single time. The material sequenced was blood. These receptors were taken from a young man in good health.

This chain links TRBV6-6 with TRBJ1-2; the match to TRBD1 covers 7 bases. This CDR3 is 14 amino acids long. V lost 5 bases to trimming and J lost 4 bases; unmatched junction nucleotides: 7. The germline V gene encodes CDR1 MNHNY and CDR2 SVGAGI (reference sequence). CDR3 DNA sequence: TGTGCCAGCAGTGCCAGGGGACAGTCCTATGGCTACACCTTC. This translates into CASSARGQSYGYTF.

J is TRBJ1-1 and V is TRBV11-2; D unclear. V was cut by 0 bases and J by 0 bases, with 11 bases left in between. The CDR3 is 16 residues long. Germline CDR1 SGHAT, CDR2 FQNNGV. CDR3 amino acids: CASSLEPGFMNTEAFF. The CDR3 DNA reads as TGTGCCAGCAGCTTAGAACCTGGCTTTATGAACACTGAAGCTTTCTTT.

This chain connects TRBV29-1 to TRBJ1-1, with a tentative D call TRBD1 (5 bases). Looked up from germline, CDR1 is SQVTM and CDR2 is ANQGSEA. The CDR3 is 13 amino acids. Between the trimmed V and J ends, which lost 3 bases and 5 bases, there was a span of 13 bases. The CDR3 DNA reads as TGCAGCGTTGATCGGGGGGGAGAGACTGAAGCTTTCTTT. It encodes CSVDRGGETEAFF.

The chain is built from TRBV29-1 and TRBJ2-1, with D perhaps TRBD1 (6 bases). This CDR3 is 14 amino acids long. The germline V and J ends were trimmed by 2 bases and 0 bases, with 8 bases remaining between them. Germline CDR1 and CDR2: SQVTM and ANQGSEA. CDR3 protein: CSVETQGSYNEQFF. CDR3 nucleotides: TGCAGCGTTGAAACACAGGGCTCCTACAATGAGCAGTTCTTC.

The V and J genes are TRBV3-1 and TRBJ2-1; 8 positions match TRBD2. CDR3 length: 16 residues. Losses at the gene ends were 0 bases for V and 9 bases for J; bases not matched to a gene: 10. Per the germline V gene, CDR1 is LGHDT and CDR2 is YNNKEL (reference sequence). CDR3 residues: CASSQDGVGLAPEQFF. The CDR3 bases are TGTGCCAGCAGCCAAGACGGGGTAGGACTAGCCCCTGAGCAGTTCTTC.

The rearrangement joins TRBV9 to TRBJ2-3, with D maybe TRBD1 (5 bases). Looked up from germline, CDR1 is SGDLS and CDR2 is YYNGEE. Trimming removed 6 bases at V and 6 bases at J, with 17 bases between. This CDR3 is 14 amino acids long. CDR3 DNA sequence: TGTGCCAGCAACAAGGGGCCCGCCCCCGATACGCAGTATTTT. Translation: CASNKGPAPDTQYF.

The CDR3 protein is CASSEAGVYEQYF. The CDR3 coding sequence is TGTGCCAGCAGTGAAGCGGGAGTCTACGAGCAGTACTTC. V is TRBV6-1 and J is TRBJ2-5; a possible D gene is TRBD2 (5 bases). The end of the DNA fits TRBJ2-7 better, so the J call may be wrong. Germline V gene data show CDR1 as MNHNS and CDR2 as SASEGT. This CDR3 has 13 residues.

The V gene is TRBV7-6, the J gene TRBJ2-1, with 7 bases lining up with TRBD1. The germline CDR1 and CDR2 sequences are SGHVS and FNYEAQ. With 5 bases clipped from V and 7 bases from J, the junction kept 17 bases outside the gene matches. This CDR3 has 17 residues. The CDR3 sequence is CASSKRRDSFRDNEQFF. CDR3 nucleotides: TGTGCCAGCAGCAAAAGAAGGGACAGTTTTCGCGATAATGAGCAGTTCTTC.

This chain connects TRBV9 to TRBJ1-1; no definite D call. Germline V gene lookup returns CDR1 SGDLS and CDR2 YYNGEE. V lost 0 bases and J lost 0, with 9 bases in between. The CDR3 spans 15 residues. Here the CDR3 DNA reads TGTGCCAGCAGCGTAGGGGAGATTCTGAACACTGAAGCTTTCTTT. Protein: CASSVGEILNTEAFF.

The genes are TRBV20-1 and TRBJ1-4; 8 bases are shared with TRBD1. The CDR3 has 13 residues. The V gene's germline CDR1 is DFQATT and CDR2 SNEGSKA (reference sequence). The trim removed 5 bases at V and 6 bases at J, leaving 5 bases unmatched. The CDR3 DNA is TGCAGTGCTGACGGACAGGGTGATGAAAAACTGTTTTTT. It codes for CSADGQGDEKLFF.

In its sample, this clonotype was seen a few times. The chain is built from TRBV27 and TRBJ2-7; D is ambiguous. V was shortened by 1 base and J by 2 bases, with 12 bases between the two germline ends. CDR3 size: 15 residues. The V gene's germline CDR1 is MNHEY and CDR2 SMNVEV (reference sequence). The CDR3 nucleotides are TGTGCCAGCAGTTTATTGGGCGGACGGACCTACGAGCAGTACTTC. Residues: CASSLLGGRTYEQYF.

This clonotype was seen a single time. At one boundary the junction diverges from the germline segment, which might be a read error. This chain connects TRBV6-5 to TRBJ2-1; maybe TRBD1 (6 bases). CDR1 MNHEY and CDR2 SVGAGI come from the germline V gene. The CDR3 contains 17 residues. The CDR3 DNA reads as TGTGACAGCAGTTACTCAGGGGACCAGCGGTTCTACAATGAGCAGTTCTTC. Translated, it gives CDSSYSGDQRFYNEQFF.